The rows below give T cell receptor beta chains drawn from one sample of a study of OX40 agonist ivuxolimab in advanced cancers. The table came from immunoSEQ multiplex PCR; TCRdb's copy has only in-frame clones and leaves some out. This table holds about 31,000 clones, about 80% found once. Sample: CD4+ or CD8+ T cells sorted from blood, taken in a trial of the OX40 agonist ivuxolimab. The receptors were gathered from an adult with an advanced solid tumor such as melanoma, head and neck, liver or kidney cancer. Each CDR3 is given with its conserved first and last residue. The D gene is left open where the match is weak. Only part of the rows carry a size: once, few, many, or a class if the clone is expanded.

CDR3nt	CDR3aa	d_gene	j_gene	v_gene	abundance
TGCGCCAGCACCTCGGGACAGCCGAACACCGGGGAGCTGTTTTTT	CASTSGQPNTGELFF	TRBD1	TRBJ2-2	TRBV5-1	-
TGTGCCAGCAGGGATCGGGACAGGGGCACAGATACGCAGTATTTT	CASRDRDRGTDTQYF	TRBD1	TRBJ2-3	TRBV6-5	-
TGTGCCAGCAGTTACTCGAGGCAGACAGGCTACACCTTC	CASSYSRQTGYTF	-	TRBJ1-2	TRBV6-5	-
TGTGCCAGCAGTTACAATACGGGCCAACGCTCCTACGAGCAGTACTTC	CASSYNTGQRSYEQYF	-	TRBJ2-7	TRBV6-5	-
TGTGCCAGCAGCGTAGGGCGGGGGGGTCACTACAATGAGCAGTTCTTC	CASSVGRGGHYNEQFF	TRBD2	TRBJ2-1	TRBV9	-
TGTGCCAGCACGTTTGGGAACTTGGCTTTCTTT	CASTFGNLAFF	-	TRBJ1-1	TRBV6-5	-
TGCAGCGTGAAGCAGGGGGGGACACGCTCTGGAAACACCATATATTTT	CSVKQGGTRSGNTIYF	TRBD1	TRBJ1-3	TRBV29-1	once
TGTGCCACCCAGAAGACCGGGACTGAAGCTTTCTTT	CATQKTGTEAFF	-	TRBJ1-1	TRBV10-3	-
TGTGCCACCAGCAGAGGGGACAGGGGGCACTCCTACGAGCAGTACTTC	CATSRGDRGHSYEQYF	TRBD1	TRBJ2-7	TRBV15	-
TGTGCCAGCAGTTCTACCCACGACCAGGGAGCTTTCTTT	CASSSTHDQGAFF	-	TRBJ1-1	TRBV28	-
TGTGCCAGCAGCTTAGCTCTAAGAGGAGGTAGGGGCTACACCTTC	CASSLALRGGRGYTF	-	TRBJ1-2	TRBV7-9	-
TGCGCCAGCAGCCAACAGCCCACCCCTAGTACTGAAGCTTTCTTT	CASSQQPTPSTEAFF	-	TRBJ1-1	TRBV4-1	-
TGTGCCAGCTCACCACCTGAGGGGGCGGTACAAGAGACCCAGTACTTC	CASSPPEGAVQETQYF	TRBD1	TRBJ2-5	TRBV18	once
TGTGCCGTAGGAGGCCGGGAGAAACCCCAGCATTTT	CAVGGREKPQHF	-	TRBJ1-5	TRBV9	-
TGTGCCAGCAGTGACGGGGGCTACGAGCAGTACTTC	CASSDGGYEQYF	-	TRBJ2-7	TRBV6-6	-
TGCGCCAGCAAAGGAGGCAATCAGCCCCAGCATTTT	CASKGGNQPQHF	-	TRBJ1-5	TRBV10-2	-
TGTGTCAGAAGCTGGACTAGCAATGAGCAGTTCTTC	CVRSWTSNEQFF	-	TRBJ2-1	TRBV7-5	-
TGTGCCAGCAGTTACGGGGACAGGGTGGCCGAGCAGTACTTC	CASSYGDRVAEQYF	TRBD1	TRBJ2-7	TRBV6-6	once
TGTGCCAGCAGCTTAGTGGACGTTGGGGAGACCCAGTACTTC	CASSLVDVGETQYF	-	TRBJ2-5	TRBV7-7	once
TGTGCCAGTAGTATAAATGTCTGGGTGGCAGCGGGACCTTATCAGCCCCAGCATTTT	CASSINVWVAAGPYQPQHF	-	TRBJ1-5	TRBV19	-
TGTGCCAGTGCAGGTCGGAATGAGCAGTTCTTC	CASAGRNEQFF	-	TRBJ2-1	TRBV19	-
TGTGCCAGGGGGGACTTTAACACTGAAGCTTTCTTT	CARGDFNTEAFF	-	TRBJ1-1	TRBV2	few
TGTACCAGCAGCTTGGACAGGACGGCAAGAAGGACTGAAGCTTTCTTT	CTSSLDRTARRTEAFF	TRBD1	TRBJ1-1	TRBV5-6	-
TGTGCCAGCAGCTCAACAGGCTTTGGGGGACAGGGGGCTGGGGCCAACGTCCTGACTTTC	CASSSTGFGGQGAGANVLTF	TRBD1	TRBJ2-6	TRBV13	once
TGTGCCAGCAGCCCGGGACGAAACCTCAATCAGCCCCAGCATTTT	CASSPGRNLNQPQHF	-	TRBJ1-5	TRBV9	-
TGTGCCAGCAGTGAAGTTTGGACAGACTACAATGAGCAGTTCTTC	CASSEVWTDYNEQFF	-	TRBJ2-1	TRBV6-1	-
TGTGCCAGCAGTTTAATGGGGGAATTGACCTACGAGCAGTACTTC	CASSLMGELTYEQYF	-	TRBJ2-7	TRBV27	-
TGTGCCAGCAGCCTTCTGGCCCGGGACTATCACGAGCAGTACTTC	CASSLLARDYHEQYF	TRBD2	TRBJ2-7	TRBV11-2	few
TGTGCCCCAGGGGGGGACACCGGGGAGCTGTTTTTT	CAPGGDTGELFF	-	TRBJ2-2	TRBV2	-
TGTGCCAGCAGCTTAGCCGGCGGGGGGTTTAATGAAAAACTGTTTTTT	CASSLAGGGFNEKLFF	-	TRBJ1-4	TRBV7-8	medium-sized
TGTGCCAGCAGTGACTCGGCAGGTTCCCTCCACTTT	CASSDSAGSLHF	-	TRBJ1-6	TRBV6-4	once
TGCGCCAGCAGCTTGGAACTAGCGGGGCCGGTTAGCTACAATGAGCAGTTCTTC	CASSLELAGPVSYNEQFF	TRBD2	TRBJ2-1	TRBV5-1	once
TGTGCCAGCAGTGACCAACCGACAGGTGGAAAACTGTTTTTT	CASSDQPTGGKLFF	-	TRBJ1-4	TRBV6-1	-
TGTGCCAGCAGCTTCCGGGACAGCTTCACCGGGGAGCTGTTTTTT	CASSFRDSFTGELFF	TRBD1	TRBJ2-2	TRBV11-2	-
TGCGCCAGCAGTGAGTCTGGAGGGGGCACTGAAGCTTTCTTT	CASSESGGGTEAFF	-	TRBJ1-1	TRBV10-1	few